The table lists the clone carrying this T cell receptor beta chain with a count of one. This specimen belongs to a study of blood T cell repertoires in COVID-19. Overall study: Specimens from acute and convalescent COVID-19 originated in the United States, Italy and Spain.

With 3 bases removed from V and 11 bases from J, the gap between germline ends came to 25 bases. Germline V gives CDR1 MNHNS, CDR2 SASEGT. This CDR3 is built from 16 residues. Original methodology: From reference gene primer amplification, estimates of nucleated cell counts were derived. Produced via immunoSEQ multiplex PCR; TCRdb's table is partial and in-frame only. That table supplies the V and J calls and clone size; D and trimming were determined from the DNA. The table lists approximately 170,000 clones, just under 85% of them singletons. In Seattle, patients joined the study during active infection and were tracked longitudinally.

The chain carries TRBV6-1 and TRBJ1-1; weak D call: TRBD1 (5 bases). This clonotype was obtained from an elderly woman with COVID-19, enrolled during active disease. The sample comprised peripheral blood. In DNA, the CDR3 is TGTGCCAGCAGTGAGACCAGCGGGCAGGGTCTTCTGGGGGCTTTCTTT. Translated: CASSETSGQGLLGAFF.